This T cell receptor (beta chain) emerged from a study of OX40 agonist ivuxolimab in advanced cancers. Background on the study: The dose of intravenous ivuxolimab that patients received every 2 weeks ranged from 0.01 to 10 mg/kg. Overall study findings and caveats: There was clonal expansion of CD4+ and CD8+ blood T cells by week 6 at 0.1 to 3.0 mg/kg.

Profiling relied on immunoSEQ multiplex PCR, and the TCRdb table lists in-frame clones only, not all of them. Among about 79,000 clones listed, around 82% were seen once. The germline gives CDR1 SGHTS, CDR2 YDEGEE. The CDR3 length is 17 residues. V dropped 4 bases and J dropped 0; count of bases not matched to a gene: 11. Note on this clone: Its antigen is not known.

Researchers took blood at baseline, on cycle 4 day 1, and on cycle 7 day 1. V gene TRBV5-8 combines with J gene TRBJ2-7; 9 bases align to TRBD1. The receptor was isolated from an adult with an advanced solid tumor such as melanoma, head and neck, liver or kidney cancer. This specimen consisted of CD4+ or CD8+ T cells sorted from blood, obtained in a trial of the OX40 agonist ivuxolimab. CDR3: CASSQDRGFSSSYEQYF. The CDR3 DNA follows: TGTGCCAGCAGCCAGGACAGGGGATTCTCCAGCTCCTACGAGCAGTACTTC.